These 3 T cell receptor beta chains were all obtained from the same sample, sequenced in a study of T cells in localized non-small cell lung cancer. Here immunoSEQ multiplex PCR was the method, and the copy in TCRdb shows in-frame clones only, minus some. This sample carries roughly 30,000 clones, 85% to 95% of them seen once, and the ten largest clones take less than 0.8%. Material: peripheral blood, obtained before any cancer treatment. The receptors derive from a woman aged 35 to 70 with stage I lung adenocarcinoma.

This clone is a singleton in its sample. This chain uses TRBV5-1 with TRBJ2-1, with D perhaps given as TRBD1 or TRBD2 (7 bases each). The V end was cut by 4 bases, the J end by 0 bases, with 14 bases between. The germline CDR1 and CDR2 sequences are SGHRS and YFSETQ. This CDR3 contains 16 residues. The CDR3 here is CASSPGGVPSYNEQFF. In DNA, the CDR3 is TGCGCCAGCAGCCCAGGGGGGGTACCCTCCTACAATGAGCAGTTCTTC.

The rearrangement links TRBV4-1 to TRBJ1-2; D remains unclear. The CDR3 covers 15 residues. Deletions cut 3 bases from V and 2 bases from J, with 13 bases between. Looked up from germline, CDR1 is MGHRA and CDR2 is YSYEKL. This CDR3 reads CASSQMVRNNYGYTF. For the CDR3, the DNA is TGCGCCAGCAGCCAGATGGTGCGGAACAACTATGGCTACACCTTC.

Remarks on this clone: This is likely a read error, given that the CDR3 carries no conserved phenylalanine or tryptophan at its end. No DNA is shown, since the ends of the CDR3 on it are uncertain; the CDR3 is the one TCRdb lists. The V gene is TRBV28, the J gene TRBJ1-1; whether TRBD1, the table's D call, matches the DNA was not checked. CDR1 is MDHEN, CDR2 SYDVKM, per germline. The length of the CDR3 is 12 amino acids, counting both ends. CDR3 sequence: CASSLSTGDPNL.